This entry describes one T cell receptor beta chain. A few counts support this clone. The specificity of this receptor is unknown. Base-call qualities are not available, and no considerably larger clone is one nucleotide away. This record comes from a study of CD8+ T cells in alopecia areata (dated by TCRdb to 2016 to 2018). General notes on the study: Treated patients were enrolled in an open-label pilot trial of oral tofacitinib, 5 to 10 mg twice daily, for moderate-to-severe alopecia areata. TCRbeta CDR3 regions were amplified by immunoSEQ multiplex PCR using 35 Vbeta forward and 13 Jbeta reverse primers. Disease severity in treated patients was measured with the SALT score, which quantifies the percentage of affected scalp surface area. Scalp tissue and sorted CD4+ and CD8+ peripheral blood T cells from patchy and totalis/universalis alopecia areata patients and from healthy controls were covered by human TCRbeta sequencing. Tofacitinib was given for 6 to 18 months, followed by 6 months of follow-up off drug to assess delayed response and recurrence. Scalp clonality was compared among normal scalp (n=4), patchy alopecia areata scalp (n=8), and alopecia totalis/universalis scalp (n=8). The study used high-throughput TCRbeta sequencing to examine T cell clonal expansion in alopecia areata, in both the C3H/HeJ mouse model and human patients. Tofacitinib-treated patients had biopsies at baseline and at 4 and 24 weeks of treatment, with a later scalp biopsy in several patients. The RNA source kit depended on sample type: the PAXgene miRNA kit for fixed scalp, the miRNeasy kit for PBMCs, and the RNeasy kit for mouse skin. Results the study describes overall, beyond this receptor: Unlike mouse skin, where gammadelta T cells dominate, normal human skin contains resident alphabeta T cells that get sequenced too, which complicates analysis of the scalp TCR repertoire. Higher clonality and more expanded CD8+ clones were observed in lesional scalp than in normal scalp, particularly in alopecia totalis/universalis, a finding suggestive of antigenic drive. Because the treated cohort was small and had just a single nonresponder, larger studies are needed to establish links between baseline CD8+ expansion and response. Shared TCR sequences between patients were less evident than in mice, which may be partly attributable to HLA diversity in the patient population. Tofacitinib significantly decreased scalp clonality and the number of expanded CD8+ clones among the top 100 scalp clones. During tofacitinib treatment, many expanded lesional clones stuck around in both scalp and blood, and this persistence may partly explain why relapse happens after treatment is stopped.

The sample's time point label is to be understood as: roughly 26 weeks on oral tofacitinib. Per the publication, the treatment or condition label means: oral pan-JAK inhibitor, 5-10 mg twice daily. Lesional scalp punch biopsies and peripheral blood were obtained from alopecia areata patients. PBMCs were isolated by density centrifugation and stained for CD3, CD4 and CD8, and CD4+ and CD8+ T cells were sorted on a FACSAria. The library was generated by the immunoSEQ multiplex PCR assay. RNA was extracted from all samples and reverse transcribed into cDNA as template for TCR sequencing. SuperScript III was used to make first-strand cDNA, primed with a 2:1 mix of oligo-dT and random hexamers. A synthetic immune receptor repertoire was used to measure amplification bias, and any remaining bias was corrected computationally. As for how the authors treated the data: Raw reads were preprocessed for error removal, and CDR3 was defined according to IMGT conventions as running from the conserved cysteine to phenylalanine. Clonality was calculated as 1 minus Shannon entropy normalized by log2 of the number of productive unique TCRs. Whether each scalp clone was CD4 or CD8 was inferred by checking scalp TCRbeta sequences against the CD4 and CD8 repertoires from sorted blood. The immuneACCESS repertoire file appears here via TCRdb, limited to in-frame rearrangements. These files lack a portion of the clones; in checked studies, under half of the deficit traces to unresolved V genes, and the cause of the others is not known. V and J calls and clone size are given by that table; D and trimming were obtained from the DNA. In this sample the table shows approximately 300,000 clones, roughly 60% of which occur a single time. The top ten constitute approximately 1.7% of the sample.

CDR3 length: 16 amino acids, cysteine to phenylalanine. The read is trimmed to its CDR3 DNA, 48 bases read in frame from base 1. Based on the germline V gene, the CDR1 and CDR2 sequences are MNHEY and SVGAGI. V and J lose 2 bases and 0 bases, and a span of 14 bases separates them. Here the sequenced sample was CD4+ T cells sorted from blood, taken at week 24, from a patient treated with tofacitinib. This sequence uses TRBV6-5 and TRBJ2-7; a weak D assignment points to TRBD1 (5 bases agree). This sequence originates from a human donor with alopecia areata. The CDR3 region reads CASSYDTRGSSYEQYF. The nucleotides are TGTGCCAGCAGTTACGACACAAGGGGAAGCTCCTACGAGCAGTACTTC.